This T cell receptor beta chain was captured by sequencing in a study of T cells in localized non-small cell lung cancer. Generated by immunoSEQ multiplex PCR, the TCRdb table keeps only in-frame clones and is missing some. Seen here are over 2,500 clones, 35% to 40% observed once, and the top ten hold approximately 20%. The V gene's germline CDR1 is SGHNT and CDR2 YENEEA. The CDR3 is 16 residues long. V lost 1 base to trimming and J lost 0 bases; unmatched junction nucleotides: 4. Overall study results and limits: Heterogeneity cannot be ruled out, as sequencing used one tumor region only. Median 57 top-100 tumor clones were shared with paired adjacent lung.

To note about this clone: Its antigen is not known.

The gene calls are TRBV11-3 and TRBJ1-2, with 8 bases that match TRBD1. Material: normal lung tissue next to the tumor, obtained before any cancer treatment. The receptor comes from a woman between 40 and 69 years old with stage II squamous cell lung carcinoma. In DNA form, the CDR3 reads TGTGCCAGCAGCTTAGGAGGGACAGGTGCTAACTATGGCTACACCTTC. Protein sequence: CASSLGGTGANYGYTF. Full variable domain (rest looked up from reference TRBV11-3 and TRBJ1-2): EAGVVQSPRYKIIEKKQPVAFWCNPISGHNTLYWYLQNLGQGPELLIRYENEEAVDDSQLPKDRFSAERLKGVDSTLKIQPAELGDSAVYLCASSLGGTGANYGYTFGSGTRLTVV.